The subject of this entry is one TCR beta chain. Antigen specificity is unknown. These data originate in a study of CD8+ T cells in alopecia areata. Study-level background: Percent affected scalp area, the SALT score, rated treated patients' severity. Study-level results: Both scalp clonality and the expanded CD8+ clones among the top 100 showed a significant decrease with tofacitinib. Persistence in scalp and blood during tofacitinib was observed for many expanded lesional clones.

Regarding treatment: oral pan-JAK inhibitor, 5-10 mg twice daily. Patients with alopecia areata provided lesional scalp punch biopsies as well as peripheral blood. As the sequencing template, cDNA was produced by extracting RNA and reverse transcribing it. The repertoire was sequenced with immunoSEQ multiplex PCR; TCRdb's copy has only in-frame clones and lacks some. The sample holds 200,000 to 250,000 clones; less than 65% are singletons and the top ten take about 4%. Germline CDR1 SGHAT, CDR2 FQNNGV. V was shortened by 4 bases and J by 4 bases, with 14 bases between the two germline ends. The CDR3 spans 14 residues.

The sequencing here drew on CD4+ T cells sorted from blood, taken at week 4, from a patient treated with tofacitinib. The receptor was isolated from a human donor with alopecia areata. V usage is TRBV11-2 and J usage is TRBJ2-7; the D gene is possibly TRBD1 (5 bases). The CDR3 here is CASSSRQLTYEQYF. Written as DNA, the CDR3 is TGTGCCAGCAGCTCCCGACAGCTAACTTACGAGCAGTACTTC.